This T cell receptor (beta chain) was profiled in a study of blood T cell repertoires in COVID-19. Germline CDR1 LGHDT, CDR2 YNNKEL (reference sequence). The CDR3 loop spans 14 amino acids. V gave up 4 bases and J gave up 1 base, with 10 bases separating them. Assay used: immunoSEQ multiplex PCR; TCRdb lists only in-frame clones, some missing. The table has fewer than 200,000 clones, approximately 80% seen once. The clonotype comes from a middle-aged woman with COVID-19, enrolled during active disease. The sequencing input was peripheral blood. V usage is TRBV3-1 (or the pseudogene TRBV3-2) and J usage is TRBJ1-1; D gene ambiguous. The CDR3 protein is CASSLGIKNTEAFF. The CDR3 DNA is TGTGCCAGCAGCCTCGGGATTAAGAACACTGAAGCTTTCTTT.